This T cell receptor (beta chain) comes out of a study of T-cell reconstitution after alpha-beta-depleted transplantation in children. There are a few counts of this clonotype. Unique molecular identifiers were incorporated when the TCRbeta library was constructed. TCRdb re-derived calls from the PCR reads in MiXCR, one entry per CDR3 protein. Here the sample spans 250,000 to 350,000 distinct CDR3 sequences, approximately 9.8% being singletons. Germline values: CDR1 LGHDT, CDR2 YNNKEL (reference sequence). Germline trimming cut 8 bases from V and 4 bases from J; bases unmatched to any gene: 3. The CDR3 consists of 12 residues.

V is TRBV3-1 and J is TRBJ2-5; 8 positions match TRBD1. This clonotype originated in a human donor who donated a stem cell graft to a child with SCID. Specimen: PBMCs from the stem cell graft donor, collected from the stem cell graft. In DNA, the CDR3 is TGTGCCAGCCAGGGGGCTGGAGAGACCCAGTACTTC. Translating it yields CASQGAGETQYF.